The 13 T cell receptor beta chains below all came from one sample that was sequenced in a study of blood T cell repertoires in COVID-19. Only in-frame clones appear in the TCRdb table, and some are missing; sequencing was by immunoSEQ multiplex PCR. The sample shows about 400,000 clones, 85% to 90% of them seen only once. Specimen: PBMCs or T cells enriched from blood (not recorded which). These receptors came from a woman under 40 who had recovered from COVID-19.

About this clone itself: No DNA is shown, since the ends of the CDR3 on it are uncertain; the CDR3 is the one TCRdb lists. The chain couples TRBV27 to TRBJ2-5; the DNA was not used to check the table's D call, TRBD2. Germline V gene lookup returns CDR1 MNHEY and CDR2 SMNVEV (reference sequence). Termini included, the CDR3 measures 15 amino acids. The CDR3 loop reads CASSLSLRGRETQYF.

In its sample, this clone was seen a few times. The chain uses TRBV6-5 and TRBJ1-6, with D hard to call. Germline V gene sequence: CDR1 MNHEY, CDR2 SVGAGI. The CDR3 contains 16 residues. V was pared by 2 bases and J by 0 bases, with 8 bases between. The chain's CDR3 is CASSYGGSSYNSPLHF. As DNA, the CDR3 is TGTGCCAGCAGTTACGGCGGGAGCTCCTATAATTCACCCCTCCACTTT.

This chain uses TRBV14 with TRBJ2-7; unclear D gene. From germline, CDR1 is SGHDN and CDR2 FVKESK. With 2 bases removed from V and 3 bases from J, the gap between germline ends came to 8 bases. There are 13 residues in the CDR3. The DNA for the CDR3 is TGTGCCAGCAGCCAACTCCGCGGCTACGAGCAGTACTTC. It translates to CASSQLRGYEQYF. The full variable domain, in which reference TRBV14 and TRBJ2-7 provide the parts outside the CDR3, is EAGVTQFPSHSVIEKGQTVTLRCDPISGHDNLYWYRRVMGKEIKFLLHFVKESKQDESGMPNNRFLAERTGGTYSTLKVQPAELEDSGVYFCASSQLRGYEQYFGPGTRLTVT.

J is TRBJ2-1 and V is TRBV6-5; TRBD2 aligns across 7 bases. Germline lookup yields CDR1 MNHEY and CDR2 SVGAGI. Unmatched junction bases numbered 12, after V lost 6 bases and J lost 7 bases. CDR3 size: 15 residues. CDR3 sequence: CASSRTPSGGNEQFF. Here the CDR3 DNA reads TGTGCCAGCAGCCGTACCCCGTCGGGAGGAAATGAGCAGTTCTTC.

Points on this clone: Additional DNA sequences in this sample encode the identical CDR3. The J gene is TRBJ1-2, the V gene TRBV5-6; no firm D call. V was trimmed by 0 bases and J by 8 bases, leaving 8 bases between them. This CDR3 region has 12 residues. Germline CDR1 reads SGHDT; CDR2 reads YYEEEE. CDR3 DNA: TGTGCCAGCAGCTTGGAGCGGGGAGGCTACACCTTC. Protein sequence: CASSLERGGYTF.

The genes are TRBV5-1 and TRBJ1-1; possibly TRBD1 for D (5 bases). V shed 0 bases and J shed 4 bases, with 13 bases lying between them. CDR1 and CDR2 from the germline V gene are SGHRS and YFSETQ. The CDR3 is 15 residues long. This chain's CDR3 is CASSLGTGSGTEAFF. For the CDR3, the DNA is TGCGCCAGCAGCTTGGGAACAGGTTCTGGCACTGAAGCTTTCTTT.

This clone was seen a single time. The rearrangement links TRBV6-6 to TRBJ1-1, with 8 bases that match TRBD1. The germline V gene has CDR1 MNHNY and CDR2 SVGAGI (reference sequence). This CDR3 comprises 14 residues. After removal of 8 bases from V and 4 bases from J, the junction contained 9 bases not matched to a gene. The CDR3 DNA reads TGTGCCAGCTTGAGAGGACAGGGAGCCACTGAAGCTTTCTTT. This encodes CASLRGQGATEAFF.

The chain couples TRBV7-3 to TRBJ1-1; 9 positions agree with TRBD1. Germline CDR1 is SGHTA and CDR2 is FQGTGA. The CDR3 totals 15 residues. V lost 2 bases, J lost 5 bases, and 6 bases stayed unmatched. The CDR3 region has the DNA TGTGCCAGCAGCTTAGTTGGGACAGGGTTAACTGAAGCTTTCTTT. Protein sequence: CASSLVGTGLTEAFF. The complete variable domain, with remaining parts taken from reference TRBV7-3 and TRBJ1-1, reads GAGVSQTPSNKVTEKGKYVELRCDPISGHTALYWYRQSLGQGPEFLIYFQGTGAADDSGLPNDRFFAVRPEGSVSTLKIQRTERGDSAVYLCASSLVGTGLTEAFFGQGTRLTVV.

The table lists this clone with a count of one. The V and J genes are TRBV5-4 and TRBJ2-3; 8 nucleotides align to TRBD1. The CDR3 consists of 14 residues. Germline CDR1 reads SGHNT; CDR2 reads YYREEE (reference sequence). V lost 4 bases, J lost 6 bases, and 7 bases stayed unmatched. The chain's CDR3 is CASSLWTGHDTQYF. CDR3 coding DNA: TGTGCCAGCAGCCTATGGACAGGGCATGATACGCAGTATTTT.

The rearrangement uses TRBV4-1 and TRBJ2-1, with no clear D. This CDR3 spans 13 amino acids. V gave up 1 base and J gave up 10 bases, with 11 bases separating them. Germline CDR1 and CDR2: MGHRA and YSYEKL. CDR3 region: CASSQARREEQFF. CDR3 sequence (DNA): TGCGCCAGCAGCCAAGCCCGTCGCGAAGAGCAGTTCTTC.

The chain combines TRBV12-3 or TRBV12-4 with TRBJ1-1; tentative D call: TRBD1 (5 bases). V lost 2 bases and J lost 5, with 9 bases in between. The CDR3 is 13 residues long. This CDR3 is CASSLQGLTEAFF. The CDR3 DNA follows: TGTGCCAGCAGTTTACAGGGTTTGACTGAAGCTTTCTTT.

This chain uses TRBV28 with TRBJ1-5; D is unclear. This CDR3 spans 12 amino acids. V dropped 1 base and J dropped 11 bases, with 9 bases sitting between them. In germline, CDR1 is MDHEN, CDR2 SYDVKM. The CDR3 loop reads CASSLSSETQHF. The CDR3 DNA is TGTGCCAGCAGTTTATCGTCGGAGACCCAGCATTTT.

The rearrangement joins TRBV2 to TRBJ2-7; 7 bases line up with TRBD2. This CDR3 is 15 amino acids long. The germline V gene has CDR1 SNHLY and CDR2 FYNNEI. V was pared by 6 bases and J by 5 bases, with 13 bases of the junction left unmatched. CDR3: CASRPHFSGLNEQYF. The CDR3 coding sequence is TGTGCCAGCAGACCTCATTTTAGCGGGCTCAACGAGCAGTACTTC.